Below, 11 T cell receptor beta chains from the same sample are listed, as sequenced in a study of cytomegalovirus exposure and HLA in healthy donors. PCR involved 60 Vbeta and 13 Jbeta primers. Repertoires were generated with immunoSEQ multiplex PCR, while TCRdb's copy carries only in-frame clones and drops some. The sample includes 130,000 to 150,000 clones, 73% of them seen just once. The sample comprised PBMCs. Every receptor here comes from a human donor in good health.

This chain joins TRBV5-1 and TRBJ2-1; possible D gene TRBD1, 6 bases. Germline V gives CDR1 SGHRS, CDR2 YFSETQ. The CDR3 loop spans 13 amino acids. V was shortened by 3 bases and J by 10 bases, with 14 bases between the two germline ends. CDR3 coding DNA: TGCGCCAGCAGCTCATTCAGGGGCATCGAGCAGTTCTTC. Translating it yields CASSSFRGIEQFF.

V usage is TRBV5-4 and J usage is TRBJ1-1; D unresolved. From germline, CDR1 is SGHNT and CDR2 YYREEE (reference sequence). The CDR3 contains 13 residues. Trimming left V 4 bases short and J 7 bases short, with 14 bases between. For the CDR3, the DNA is TGTGCCAGCAGCCGCGAGGGCACCCGTGAAGCTTTCTTT. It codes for CASSREGTREAFF.

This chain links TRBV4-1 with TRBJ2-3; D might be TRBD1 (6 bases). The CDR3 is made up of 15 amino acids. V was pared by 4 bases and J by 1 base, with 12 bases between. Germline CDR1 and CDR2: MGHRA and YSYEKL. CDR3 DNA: TGCGCCAGCAGCCCAGCCGGGACACGCACAGATACGCAGTATTTT. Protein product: CASSPAGTRTDTQYF.

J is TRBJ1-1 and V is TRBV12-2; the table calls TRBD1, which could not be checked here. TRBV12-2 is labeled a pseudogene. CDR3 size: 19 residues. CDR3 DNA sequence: TGTGCAAGTCGCTTAGCGTCCCGGGACACCCCCTCCACTGACACTGAAGCTTTCTTT. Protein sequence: CASRLASRDTPSTDTEAFF.

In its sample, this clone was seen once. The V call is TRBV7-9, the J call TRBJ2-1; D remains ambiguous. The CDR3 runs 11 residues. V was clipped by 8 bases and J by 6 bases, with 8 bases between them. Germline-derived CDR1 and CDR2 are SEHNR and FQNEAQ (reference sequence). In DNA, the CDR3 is TGTGCCAGCCTTGCGGTCAATGAGCAGTTCTTC. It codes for CASLAVNEQFF. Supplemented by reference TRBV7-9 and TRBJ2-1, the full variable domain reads DTGVSQNPRHKITKRGQNVTFRCDPISEHNRLYWYRQTLGQGPEFLTYFQNEAQLEKSRLLSDRFSAERPKGSFSTLEIQRTEQGDSAMYLCASLAVNEQFFGPGTRLTVL.

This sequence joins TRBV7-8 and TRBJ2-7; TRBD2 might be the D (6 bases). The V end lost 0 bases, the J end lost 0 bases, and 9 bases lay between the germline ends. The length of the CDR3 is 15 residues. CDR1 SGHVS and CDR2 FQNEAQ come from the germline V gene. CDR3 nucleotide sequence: TGTGCCAGCAGCTTAGCCGGGACTGGCTCCTACGAGCAGTACTTC. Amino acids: CASSLAGTGSYEQYF.

CDR3 residues: CASRPDSSTGELFF. CDR3 sequence (DNA): TGTGCCAGCAGACCCGACAGCTCCACCGGGGAGCTGTTTTTT. The chain links TRBV13 to TRBJ2-2; D possibly corresponds to TRBD1 (5 bases). This CDR3 comprises 14 residues. V lost 6 bases and J lost 4, with 12 bases in between. Germline CDR1 reads PRHDT; CDR2 reads FYEKMQ (reference sequence). Complete variable domain (other parts from reference TRBV13 and TRBJ2-2): AAGVIQSPRHLIKEKRETATLKCYPIPRHDTVYWYQQGPGQDPQFLISFYEKMQSDKGSIPDRFSAQQFSDYHSELNMSSLELGDSALYFCASRPDSSTGELFFGEGSRLTVL.

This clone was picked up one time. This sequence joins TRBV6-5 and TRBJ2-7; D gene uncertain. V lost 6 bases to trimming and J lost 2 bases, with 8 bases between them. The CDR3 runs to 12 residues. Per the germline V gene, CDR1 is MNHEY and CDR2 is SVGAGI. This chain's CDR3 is CASSGSTYEQYF. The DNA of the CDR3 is TGTGCCAGCAGCGGGTCCACCTACGAGCAGTACTTC.

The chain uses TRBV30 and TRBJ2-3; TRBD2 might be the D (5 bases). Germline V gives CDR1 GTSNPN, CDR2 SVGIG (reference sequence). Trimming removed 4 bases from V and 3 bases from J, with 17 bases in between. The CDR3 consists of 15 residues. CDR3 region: CAWTGSEKETDTQYF. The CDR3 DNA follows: TGTGCCTGGACGGGTAGCGAGAAGGAAACAGATACGCAGTATTTT.

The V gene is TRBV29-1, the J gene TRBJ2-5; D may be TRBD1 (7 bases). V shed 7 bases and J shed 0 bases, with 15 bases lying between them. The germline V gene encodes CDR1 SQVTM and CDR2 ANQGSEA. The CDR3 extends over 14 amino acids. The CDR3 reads CSAGDSLYQETQYF. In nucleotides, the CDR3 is TGCAGCGCGGGGGACAGTTTGTACCAAGAGACCCAGTACTTC. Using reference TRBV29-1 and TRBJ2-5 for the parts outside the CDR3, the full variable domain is SAVISQKPSRDICQRGTSLTIQCQVDSQVTMMFWYRQQPGQSLTLIATANQGSEATYESGFVIDKFPISRPNLTFSTLTVSNMSPEDSSIYLCSAGDSLYQETQYFGPGTRLLVL.

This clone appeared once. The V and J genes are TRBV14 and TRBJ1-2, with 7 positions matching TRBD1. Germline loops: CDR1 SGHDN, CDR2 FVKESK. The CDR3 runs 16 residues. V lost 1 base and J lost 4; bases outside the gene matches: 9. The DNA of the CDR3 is TGTGCCAGCAGCCAAGGAACAGGGGTAGAGGTCTATGGCTACACCTTC. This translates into CASSQGTGVEVYGYTF.